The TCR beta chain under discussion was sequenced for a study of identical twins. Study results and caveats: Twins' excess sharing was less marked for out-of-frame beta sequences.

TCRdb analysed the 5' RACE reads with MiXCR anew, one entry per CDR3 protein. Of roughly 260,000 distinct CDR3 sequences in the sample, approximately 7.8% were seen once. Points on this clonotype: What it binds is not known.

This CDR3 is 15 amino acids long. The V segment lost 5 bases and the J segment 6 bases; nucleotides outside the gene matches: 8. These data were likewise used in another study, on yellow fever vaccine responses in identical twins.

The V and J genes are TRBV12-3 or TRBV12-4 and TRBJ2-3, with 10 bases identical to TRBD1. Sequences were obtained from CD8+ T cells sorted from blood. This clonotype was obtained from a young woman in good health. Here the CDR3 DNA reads TGTGCCAGCAGTCTGACAGGGGGCGCAGGGGATACGCAGTATTTT. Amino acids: CASSLTGGAGDTQYF.